The 21 T cell receptor beta chains below were found in one sample sequenced in a study of tumor and adjacent non-tumor tissue in lung cancer. This sample's RNA came from whole unsorted tissue. A modified ARM-PCR protocol with three rounds of nested PCR amplified TCRbeta. TCRdb re-analysed the multiplex PCR reads in MiXCR, keeping a single row per CDR3 protein. This sample yields more than 85,000 distinct CDR3 sequences, of which about 80% are seen a single time; approximately 22% belongs to the top ten. The source material was lung tumor tissue. The receptors were sampled from a man aged 70 or older with non-small cell lung cancer.

Note on this clonotype: Sequence at one end of the junction differs from germline and may be a read error. The rearrangement links TRBV5-1 to TRBJ2-3, with 14 bases aligning to TRBD2. Germline loops: CDR1 SGHRS, CDR2 YFSETQ. The CDR3 length is 16 residues. DNA for the CDR3: TGCGCCAGCAGCCTAAGACTAGCGGGGGGGCGAGATACGCGGTATTTT. The encoded protein is CASSLRLAGGRDTRYF. Full variable domain (missing parts from reference TRBV5-1 and TRBJ2-3): KAGVTQTPRYLIKTRGQQVTLSCSPISGHRSVSWYQQTPGQGLQFLFEYFSETQRNKGNFPGRFSGRQFSNSRSEMNVSTLELGDSALYLCASSLRLAGGRDTRYFGPGTRLTVL.

Note on this clonotype: Mismatch with germline at one junction end may stem from a read error. The genes are TRBV4-3 and TRBJ2-1; D might be TRBD2 (6 bases). In germline, CDR1 is LGHNA, CDR2 YSLEER. This CDR3 region has 17 residues. The CDR3 sequence: CASSQDPPGAEYNEQSF. The CDR3 DNA sequence: TGCGCCAGCAGCCAAGATCCACCGGGAGCTGAATACAATGAGCAGTCCTTC.

The chain couples TRBV6-5 to TRBJ1-1; the D gene is possibly TRBD1 (6 bases). Germline loops: CDR1 MNHEY, CDR2 SVGAGI. Trimming stripped 6 bases from V and 3 bases from J, with 23 bases between. CDR3 length equals 17 residues. The CDR3 DNA sequence: TGTGCCAGCAGCCGAACCATTGGGGGGGCTTTGGACACTGAAGCTTTCTTT. Amino acids: CASSRTIGGALDTEAFF.

Concerning this clonotype: At one end, the junction sequence differs from germline, possibly due to a read error. The CDR3 region is CANTCREVSTDAQYF. The DNA for the CDR3 is TGTGCCAACACCTGTCGGGAAGTAAGCACAGATGCGCAGTATTTT. V gene TRBV11-3 combines with J gene TRBJ2-3; possible D gene TRBD2, 5 bases. Per the germline V gene, CDR1 is SGHNT and CDR2 is YENEEA. CDR3 length: 15 residues.

The table lists this clonotype with many counts. The chain joins TRBV6-5 to TRBJ1-2; D not resolved. The CDR3 totals 14 residues. Germline CDR1 reads MNHEY; CDR2 reads SVGAGI. V lost 0 bases, J lost 2 bases, and 7 bases lay in between. CDR3 nucleotides: TGTGCCAGCAGTTACTCGACGTTAAACTATGGCTACACCTTC. This codes for CASSYSTLNYGYTF.

This rearrangement joins TRBV12-5 to TRBJ1-2; D unresolved. V dropped 6 bases and J dropped 7 bases, with 15 bases sitting between them. The CDR3 is made up of 13 amino acids. Germline V gives CDR1 LGHNT, CDR2 FRNRAP. The CDR3: CASGHIDGSGYTF. The DNA of the CDR3 is TGTGCTAGTGGCCACATTGACGGGAGTGGCTACACCTTC. Full variable domain (outside the CDR3, taken from reference TRBV12-5 and TRBJ1-2): DARVTQTPRHKVTEMGQEVTMRCQPILGHNTVFWYRQTMMQGLELLAYFRNRAPLDDSGMPKDRFSAEMPDATLATLKIQPSEPRDSAVYFCASGHIDGSGYTFGSGTRLTVV.

The V gene is TRBV20-1, the J gene TRBJ2-1; 9 bases match TRBD2. Germline trimming cut 5 bases from V and 6 bases from J; bases unmatched to any gene: 11. The CDR3 sequence is 15 residues long. Germline V gives CDR1 DFQATT, CDR2 SNEGSKA (reference sequence). The CDR3 sequence is CSAEAETSGSNEQFF. The CDR3 region has the DNA TGCAGTGCTGAAGCCGAGACTAGCGGTTCCAATGAGCAGTTCTTC.

This clonotype occurred many times. Written as DNA, the CDR3 is TGTGCCAGCAGCTCTAGGACAGCGAACTACAATGAGCAGTTCTTC. Translated: CASSSRTANYNEQFF. The chain carries TRBV7-8 and TRBJ2-1; maybe TRBD1 (6 bases). Germline CDR1 reads SGHVS; CDR2 reads FQNEAQ. This CDR3 has 15 residues. Between the trimmed V and J ends, which lost 4 bases and 3 bases, there was a span of 13 bases.

This clonotype was seen a single time. This sequence may be a read error, since a much larger clone differs from it by one base. No conserved phenylalanine or tryptophan is present at the end of the CDR3, so a read error is the likely explanation. The chain couples TRBV30 to TRBJ1-4; 10 bases are shared with TRBD1. Germline values: CDR1 GTSNPN, CDR2 SVGIG (reference sequence). The CDR3 extends over 15 amino acids. V gave up 8 bases and J gave up 6 bases; unmatched junction bases: 12. The CDR3 DNA follows: TGTGCCGCCCTCCGGGACAGGGGTAGGGATGAAAAACTGTTTTTG. Protein product: CAALRDRGRDEKLFL.

This clonotype was observed a handful of times. The rearrangement joins TRBV11-2 to TRBJ1-4; the D gene is possibly TRBD1 (6 bases). CDR3 size: 15 residues. V was cut by 10 bases and J by 4 bases, with 19 bases left in between. Germline values: CDR1 SGHAT, CDR2 FQNNGV. CDR3 sequence reads: CATSRCGTSNEKLFF. CDR3 bases: TGTGCCACTAGCAGATGTGGGACAAGTAATGAAAAACTGTTTTTT.

Regarding this clonotype: A much bigger clone sits one base away, suggesting this may be a read error. The CDR3 here is CASSLDGTYEQYV. CDR3 sequence (DNA): TGCGCCAGCAGCTTGGACGGTACCTACGAGCAGTACGTC. V gene TRBV5-1 combines with J gene TRBJ2-7; D gene unclear. Deletions cut 0 bases from V and 2 bases from J, with 6 bases between. Germline values: CDR1 SGHRS, CDR2 YFSETQ. This CDR3 is built from 13 residues.

A remark on this clonotype: The conserved phenylalanine or tryptophan normally closing the CDR3 is absent here, so this likely arose from a read error. The chain links TRBV20-1 to TRBJ2-3, with D tentatively TRBD1 (6 bases). Trimming removed 5 bases from V and 2 bases from J, with 20 bases in between. The length of the CDR3 is 16 residues. Germline CDR1 reads DFQATT; CDR2 reads SNEGSKA (reference sequence). The CDR3 DNA follows: TGCAGTGCTCCCGGGGCTAGTGGGGGCCTCACAGATACGCAGTATTTG. It is translated as CSAPGASGGLTDTQYL.

The chain carries TRBV11-2 and TRBJ2-5; 8 bases map to TRBD2. CDR3 length: 16 residues. In germline, CDR1 is SGHAT, CDR2 FQNNGV. V shed 5 bases, J shed 3 bases, and the junction held 11 bases outside the gene matches. This CDR3 is CASSHIPGGGKETQYF. The CDR3 DNA is TGTGCCAGCAGCCATATTCCTGGCGGGGGGAAAGAGACCCAGTACTTC.

The genes are TRBV6-1 and TRBJ2-7, with 8 bases lining up with TRBD1. Losses at the gene ends were 3 bases for V and 10 bases for J; bases not matched to a gene: 11. The CDR3 has 14 amino acids. The V gene's germline CDR1 is MNHNS and CDR2 SASEGT. CDR3 region: CASSDQPTDREQYF. The CDR3 bases are TGTGCCAGCAGTGATCAGCCAACGGACAGGGAACAGTACTTC.

With regard to this clonotype: A much more abundant neighbour one base away suggests this may be a read error. The rearrangement joins TRBV20-1 to TRBJ2-2; 7 bases match TRBD2. CDR3 length: 14 residues. Germline CDR1 is DFQATT and CDR2 is SNEGSKA (reference sequence). The CDR3 is CCARWGGSTGELFF. In DNA, the CDR3 is TGCTGTGCTAGATGGGGCGGGAGCACCGGGGAGCTGTTTTTT.

This clonotype occurred once. At one end, the junction sequence differs from germline, possibly due to a read error. CDR3 amino acids: CSAKRCGYTF. CDR3 DNA sequence: TGCAGTGCTAAAAGATGTGGCTACACCTTT. This chain connects TRBV20-1 to TRBJ1-2; D is unresolved. Germline lookup yields CDR1 DFQATT and CDR2 SNEGSKA (reference sequence). CDR3 length equals 10 residues.

Note on this clonotype: No conserved phenylalanine or tryptophan is present at the end of the CDR3, so a read error is the likely explanation. The chain employs TRBV11-1 and TRBJ2-7; TRBD2 is a possible D gene (6 bases). Trimming cost V 8 bases and J 3 bases, with 17 bases left between them. Per the germline V gene, CDR1 is SGHAT and CDR2 is FQDESV (reference sequence). The CDR3 consists of 14 residues. CDR3 coding DNA: TGTGCCAGCCAACCCCCGGGACTGAGCTACGAGCAGTACTCC. Translation: CASQPPGLSYEQYS.

Concerning this clonotype: A read error is possible here, since a much larger clone lies one base away. The chain recombines TRBV4-1 with TRBJ2-5, with D tentatively TRBD2 (6 bases). Germline lookup yields CDR1 MGHRA and CDR2 YSYEKL. The CDR3 is made up of 15 amino acids. CDR3 nucleotides: TGCGCCAGCAGCGCGGGACGGCGGTCCCAAGAGAACCAGTACTTC. Protein: CASSAGRRSQENQYF.

To note about this clonotype: A junction end diverges from the germline sequence, so it may reflect a read error. V gene TRBV6-1 combines with J gene TRBJ1-3, with D maybe TRBD1 (6 bases). CDR3 length: 14 amino acids. Per the germline V gene, CDR1 is MNHNS and CDR2 is SASEGT. CDR3 in amino acids: CASLVGASGNIIYF. The DNA for the CDR3 is TGTGCCAGCCTGGTGGGGGCCTCCGGAAACATCATATATTTT.

This clonotype appeared many times. The chain uses TRBV24-1 and TRBJ1-3, with a tentative D call TRBD1 (5 bases). The V end was cut by 4 bases, the J end by 7 bases, with 16 bases between. CDR3 length: 15 residues. CDR1 is KGHDR and CDR2 is SFDVKD in the germline V gene. CDR3 sequence reads: CATSDPGFEGNTIYF. CDR3 nucleotides: TGTGCCACCAGTGACCCTGGATTCGAGGGGAACACCATATATTTT.

With respect to this clonotype: Here the CDR3 omits its conserved ending phenylalanine or tryptophan, so a read error is the likely source. The limits of the CDR3 on the DNA are not certain, so only TCRdb's listed CDR3 is given. This rearrangement joins TRBV29-1 to TRBJ2-5; whether TRBD1, the table's D call, matches the DNA was not checked. The CDR3 contains 16 residues when both ends are counted. The germline V gene encodes CDR1 SQVTM and CDR2 ANQGSEA. This CDR3 reads CSAKPYLQTGKETHYS.